This T cell receptor beta chain was recovered during a study of blood T cell repertoires in COVID-19. The CDR3 is made up of 13 amino acids. The ends were cut back, 3 bases at V and 4 bases at J, with 12 bases in the middle. Germline CDR1 reads SQVTM; CDR2 reads ANQGSEA. Here immunoSEQ multiplex PCR was the method, and the copy in TCRdb shows in-frame clones only, minus some. Counted here are a few hundred thousand clones, around 80% occurring once; the ten biggest clones make up over 9.5%. This clonotype was obtained from a woman of 80 years or more with COVID-19, enrolled during active disease. The genes are TRBV29-1 and TRBJ1-2; D perhaps matches TRBD1 (6 bases). Sequences were obtained from peripheral blood. The CDR3 reads CSVDVGGAYGYTF. The CDR3 DNA reads TGCAGCGTTGACGTGGGGGGGGCCTATGGCTACACCTTC.